These 3 T cell receptor beta chains were all obtained from the same sample, sequenced in a study of blood T cell repertoires in COVID-19. The assay was immunoSEQ multiplex PCR, and TCRdb's table has in-frame clones only and misses some. The sample contains about 140,000 clones, about 87% of which appear only once. The sequenced sample was peripheral blood. These receptors were taken from a human donor in a cohort sampled during active COVID-19.

This clone was recorded a few times. The chain recombines TRBV6-5 with TRBJ1-1; 8 bases are shared with TRBD1. The CDR3 runs 15 residues. Trimming took 6 bases from V and 2 from J; bases not matched to a gene: 8. Germline CDR1 MNHEY, CDR2 SVGAGI. CDR3 nucleotide sequence: TGTGCCAGCAGCCGGGGGGACAGGTTAAACACTGAAGCTTTCTTT. It yields the protein CASSRGDRLNTEAFF.

The chain recombines TRBV29-1 with TRBJ1-1; D possibly corresponds to TRBD1 (5 bases). Germline CDR1 is SQVTM and CDR2 is ANQGSEA. The V end was cut by 7 bases, the J end by 4 bases, with 16 bases between. The CDR3 is 13 residues long. The CDR3 sequence is CSADREGRTEAFF. CDR3 sequence (DNA): TGCAGCGCCGATAGGGAGGGGCGCACTGAAGCTTTCTTT.

The CDR3 DNA is TGTGCCAGCAGCGAAACGGGGATGGGGTTCAATCAGCCCCAGCATTTT. Its translation is CASSETGMGFNQPQHF. The rearrangement links TRBV7-8 to TRBJ1-5; D remains unclear. Per germline, CDR1 SGHVS and CDR2 FQNEAQ. The CDR3 length is 16 residues. Trimming took 5 bases from V and 3 from J, leaving 17 bases between them.